This T cell receptor beta chain is from a study of T cell repertoires in cytomegalovirus infection. Study in general: HLA-B-restricted CMV epitopes that are well studied, plus recently identified HLA-C-restricted ones, were used by the study. Public TCR beta signatures were indicative of both CMV infection and a matching HLA type. Study-wide points: HLA-C-restricted CMV-specific TCR beta clonotypes were dominant in the ex vivo response. Cumulated frequencies of public TCR beta families served to identify carriers of CMV plus the relevant HLA.

TCRdb independently ran MiXCR on the reads; one entry per CDR3 protein. The profile shows roughly 920,000 distinct CDR3 sequences, around 29% of them singletons. The CDR3 runs 17 residues. Between the trimmed V and J ends, which lost 3 bases and 2 bases, there was a span of 17 bases. Note on this clonotype: Its antigen is currently unknown.

The sequences come from cultured CD8+ T cells from PBMCs, collected from culture after CMV antigen stimulation. The gene calls are TRBV12-3 or TRBV12-4 and TRBJ1-5; unclear D gene. The receptor was isolated from a human donor in good health (CMV status not recorded). Some clones in this sample may be carry-over from other donors' samples. The CDR3 DNA sequence: TGTGCCAGCAGTTTCGATACTCTCTCTGTGGGCAATCAGCCCCAGCATTTT. Its translation: CASSFDTLSVGNQPQHF.